This T cell receptor beta chain was sequenced in a study of beta chain features in type 1 diabetes. Whole-study results and caveats: Patients' naive, central memory and Treg TCRB repertoires seemed closer to one another than those of healthy donors. For Type 1 diabetes patients, all four CD4+ subsets carried TCRB CDR3s that were moderately but significantly shorter.

Germline V gene data show CDR1 as SGHTA and CDR2 as FQGTGA. Germline trimming cut 5 bases from V and 2 bases from J; bases unmatched to any gene: 11. The CDR3 is 17 residues long. Every bit of the isolated RNA underwent reverse transcription, so sequencing read expressed TCRB transcripts. TCRdb's copy holds only in-frame clones and misses some; the assay was immunoSEQ multiplex PCR. The sample shows some 130,000 clones, 9% of them seen only once. Comments on this clone: Antigen: not known.

The source is a man under 40 with type 1 diabetes. Sequenced material: central memory CD4+ T cells from blood. The V call is TRBV7-3, the J call TRBJ2-1, with 8 bases matching TRBD2. CDR3 DNA sequence: TGTGCCAGCAGCCCCGAGCGACTCGGGGGGGCCTACAATGAGCAGTTCTTC. Protein: CASSPERLGGAYNEQFF.